The rows below give T cell receptor beta chains drawn from one sample of a study of T cells in tuberculosis. Clones were read by immunoSEQ multiplex PCR, and TCRdb kept only the in-frame ones, dropping some. The sample consists of roughly 35,000 clones, almost 95% of them appearing once. The material sequenced was PBMCs. These receptors were obtained from a donor aged 10 to 29 with latent tuberculosis or without tuberculosis infection. Some clones in this sample may be carry-over from other donors' samples. Each CDR3 is given with its conserved first and last residue. The D gene is left open where the match is weak. Clone sizes are given selectively: once, few, many, or a class where the clone is expanded.

D: TRBD1; J: TRBJ1-6; size: .; V: TRBV4-3; DNA: TGCGCCAGCAGCCAGCAGGGGGCTTCACCCCTCCACTTT; CDR3: CASSQQGASPLHF
D: .; J: TRBJ1-1; size: .; V: TRBV20-1; DNA: TGCAGTGCCCAGGACTTTACAAGAGCTTTCTTT; CDR3: CSAQDFTRAFF
D: TRBD2; J: TRBJ2-7; size: .; V: TRBV11-3; DNA: TGTGCCAGCAGCTTATGGTCTAGCGGACCAGCAGGGGAGCAGTACTTC; CDR3: CASSLWSSGPAGEQYF
D: TRBD1; J: TRBJ1-6; size: .; V: TRBV7-3; DNA: TGTGCCAGCGGGTTGACAGGGAATAATTCACCCCTCCACTTT; CDR3: CASGLTGNNSPLHF
D: .; J: TRBJ2-1; size: .; V: TRBV18; DNA: TGTGCCAGCTCACCAGAGTCGGCTAGCGTTGAGCAGTTCTTC; CDR3: CASSPESASVEQFF
D: .; J: TRBJ1-5; size: .; V: TRBV27; DNA: TGTGCCAGCAAATACTCAACAGGGACGGGGCAGCCCCAGCATTTT; CDR3: CASKYSTGTGQPQHF
D: TRBD1; J: TRBJ2-7; size: .; V: TRBV15; DNA: TGTGCCACCAGCAGAGAAAGGACAGGGTCCTACGAGCAGTACTTC; CDR3: CATSRERTGSYEQYF
D: TRBD1; J: TRBJ1-2; size: .; V: TRBV7-2; DNA: TGTGCCAGCAGCCCTGGACAGGGGCCAAATGGCTACACCTTC; CDR3: CASSPGQGPNGYTF
D: TRBD2; J: TRBJ2-3; size: .; V: TRBV10-3; DNA: TGTGCCATCAGCGGGGAGAGACTAGCGGGGGGCACAGATACGCAGTATTTT; CDR3: CAISGERLAGGTDTQYF
D: .; J: TRBJ1-6; size: .; V: TRBV6-5; DNA: TGTGCCAGCAGTTCAGACAGCTTTTATAATTCACCCCTCCACTTT; CDR3: CASSSDSFYNSPLHF
D: TRBD2; J: TRBJ2-1; size: .; V: TRBV6-5; DNA: TGTGCCAGCAGTTACGACGGGGGGGCCAAAAATGAGCAGTTCTTC; CDR3: CASSYDGGAKNEQFF
D: TRBD1; J: TRBJ2-7; size: .; V: TRBV6-4; DNA: TGTGCCAGCAGTAAAGGACAGGGGTATGAGCAGTACTTC; CDR3: CASSKGQGYEQYF
D: TRBD1; J: TRBJ1-1; size: once; V: TRBV29-1; DNA: TGCAGCGTTGGAGGGACAGGGGGGACTGAAGCTTTCTTT; CDR3: CSVGGTGGTEAFF
D: .; J: TRBJ1-1; size: once; V: TRBV19; DNA: TGTGCCAGTAGTCCCCTCTTGGGGCCTGAAGCTTTCTTT; CDR3: CASSPLLGPEAFF
D: .; J: TRBJ2-7; size: .; V: TRBV21-1; DNA: TGTGCCAGCAGCTCCCTGAGTGGGCCTAGCGGGGATCATCAGTACTTC; CDR3: CASSSLSGPSGDHQYF
D: TRBD1; J: TRBJ1-6; size: .; V: TRBV19; DNA: TGTGCCAGTAGGTGGATGGACAGGAGTAATTCACCCCTCCACTTT; CDR3: CASRWMDRSNSPLHF
D: .; J: TRBJ1-3; size: .; V: TRBV7-6; DNA: TGTGCCAGCAGCACCAGCTCTGGAAACACCATATATTTT; CDR3: CASSTSSGNTIYF
D: .; J: TRBJ1-5; size: .; V: TRBV27; DNA: TGTGCCAGCAGCCCCCTCGGCGCGGGGATGGGCAATCAGCCCCAGCATTTT; CDR3: CASSPLGAGMGNQPQHF
D: .; J: TRBJ1-2; size: .; V: TRBV27; DNA: TGTGCCAGCAGTTTATCCGGGGGGACCTATGGCTACACCTTC; CDR3: CASSLSGGTYGYTF
D: TRBD1; J: TRBJ2-7; size: .; V: TRBV27; DNA: TGTGCCAGCAGTTTACGCAGGGGGCTCGGCGAGCAGTACTTC; CDR3: CASSLRRGLGEQYF
D: .; J: TRBJ1-3; size: .; V: TRBV7-8; DNA: TGTGCCAGCAGCTCCCGGACTCATTCCCCCTCTGGAAACACCATATATTTT; CDR3: CASSSRTHSPSGNTIYF
D: .; J: TRBJ1-5; size: .; V: TRBV27; DNA: TGTGCCAGCAGTCCTTGGAGCTCGGGGTATCAGCCCCAGCATTTT; CDR3: CASSPWSSGYQPQHF
D: .; J: TRBJ1-6; size: .; V: TRBV19; DNA: TGTGCCAGTAGCCCCCGGGGGGGCCGCTCACCCCTCCACTTT; CDR3: CASSPRGGRSPLHF